Listed below are T cell receptor beta chains from one sample, sequenced in a study of T cell repertoires and HLA-DP antigens. These receptors are not linked to any known antigen. TCRdb's table, derived via immunoSEQ multiplex PCR, lists solely in-frame clones and lacks some. The repertoire includes over 100,000 clones, about 91% of them detected once, and roughly 0.3% sits in the top ten. The sample taken for sequencing was CD4+ T cells from PBMCs. The receptors originated from a woman between 18 and 30 years old in good health and CMV-seronegative. The CDR3 runs from the conserved cysteine through the conserved F or W. D genes are given only for firm matches. A clone size is listed for some rows: how often the clone was seen (once, few, many), or a class if it is expanded.

clone_size j_call v_call d_call cdr3_aa cdr3_nt
. TRBJ2-1 TRBV30 . CAWSAMGSYNEQFF TGTGCCTGGAGTGCCATGGGATCCTACAATGAGCAGTTCTTC
. TRBJ1-1 TRBV11-2 . CASSLASPTGNTEAFF TGTGCCAGCAGCTTAGCCAGTCCGACCGGGAACACTGAAGCTTTCTTT
. TRBJ1-4 TRBV7-9 . CASTRAGASEKLFF TGTGCCAGCACGAGGGCAGGGGCTAGCGAAAAACTGTTTTTT
. TRBJ2-4 TRBV5-6 TRBD1 CASSYGQGSALAKNIQYF TGTGCCAGCAGCTATGGACAGGGAAGCGCCTTAGCCAAAAACATTCAGTACTTC
. TRBJ2-2 TRBV18 . CASATLSSLANTGELFF TGTGCCAGCGCCACCCTCTCCAGCTTGGCGAACACCGGGGAGCTGTTTTTT
. TRBJ1-2 TRBV7-2 . CASSFDSGYGYTF TGTGCCAGCAGCTTCGACTCGGGATATGGCTACACCTTC
. TRBJ2-6 TRBV6-6 . CASSYGGSGANVLTF TGTGCCAGCAGTTACGGCGGCTCTGGGGCCAACGTCCTGACTTTC
once TRBJ2-3 TRBV29-1 TRBD1 CSVRDRGLEDTQYF TGCAGCGTTCGGGACAGGGGGCTTGAAGATACGCAGTATTTT
. TRBJ2-3 TRBV5-1 TRBD2 CASRILAGGTDTQYF TGCGCCAGCAGGATACTAGCGGGGGGAACAGATACGCAGTATTTT
. TRBJ2-2 TRBV28 . CASSLWVVGENTGELFF TGTGCCAGCAGTTTATGGGTTGTTGGGGAGAACACCGGGGAGCTGTTTTTT
. TRBJ1-1 TRBV7-2 TRBD1 CASSLGQGATEAFF TGTGCCAGCAGCTTGGGACAGGGGGCCACTGAAGCTTTCTTT
few TRBJ1-5 TRBV6-5 . CASKGGGQPQHF TGTGCCAGCAAGGGAGGAGGTCAGCCCCAGCATTTT
. TRBJ2-2 TRBV5-4 TRBD1 CASMTGYNTGELFF TGTGCCAGCATGACAGGGTATAACACCGGGGAGCTGTTTTTT
. TRBJ1-2 TRBV2 . CASRSDSLSYGYTF TGTGCCAGCAGATCGGACAGCCTCTCCTATGGCTACACCTTC
. TRBJ1-1 TRBV7-2 . CASSSGQNTEAFF TGTGCCAGCAGCTCGGGACAGAACACTGAAGCTTTCTTT